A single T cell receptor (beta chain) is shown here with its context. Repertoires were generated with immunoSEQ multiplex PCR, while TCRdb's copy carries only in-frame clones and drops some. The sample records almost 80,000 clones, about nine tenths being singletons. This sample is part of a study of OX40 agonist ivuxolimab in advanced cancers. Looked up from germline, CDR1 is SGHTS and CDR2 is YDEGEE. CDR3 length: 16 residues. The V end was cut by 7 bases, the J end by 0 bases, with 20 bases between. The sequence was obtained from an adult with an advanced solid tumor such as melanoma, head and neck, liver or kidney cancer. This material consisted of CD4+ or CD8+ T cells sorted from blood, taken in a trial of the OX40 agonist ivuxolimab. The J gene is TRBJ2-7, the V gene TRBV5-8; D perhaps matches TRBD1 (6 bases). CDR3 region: CASHKFLGGSSYEQYF. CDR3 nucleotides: TGTGCCAGCCACAAATTTCTTGGGGGCAGCTCCTACGAGCAGTACTTC.